The clone carrying this TCR beta chain was observed a few times. Per the germline V gene, CDR1 is MNHEY and CDR2 is SVGEGT. The V end lost 4 bases, the J end lost 6 bases, and 15 bases lay between the germline ends. This CDR3 spans 14 amino acids. This sample is drawn from a study of blood T cell repertoires in COVID-19. Across the study: Samples representing acute and convalescent COVID-19 were sourced from the United States, Italy and Spain. The cDNA or gDNA used as material had been derived from T cells, B-cell-depleted T cells, or PBMCs.

Original processing methods: The assay estimated nucleated cells by amplifying reference gene primers. Clones were read by immunoSEQ multiplex PCR, and TCRdb kept only the in-frame ones, dropping some. The V and J calls and clone size are taken from that table; D and trimming were inferred from the DNA. This table has some 87,000 clones, approximately 78% appearing once. The sequencing sample was made of peripheral blood. The receptor was derived from a human donor in a cohort sampled during active COVID-19. The chain couples TRBV6-2 or TRBV6-3 to TRBJ1-1, with D unresolved. CDR3 bases: TGTGCCAGCAGTTTTACTGGGCAGGCCCCTGAAGCTTTCTTT. Translated, it gives CASSFTGQAPEAFF.